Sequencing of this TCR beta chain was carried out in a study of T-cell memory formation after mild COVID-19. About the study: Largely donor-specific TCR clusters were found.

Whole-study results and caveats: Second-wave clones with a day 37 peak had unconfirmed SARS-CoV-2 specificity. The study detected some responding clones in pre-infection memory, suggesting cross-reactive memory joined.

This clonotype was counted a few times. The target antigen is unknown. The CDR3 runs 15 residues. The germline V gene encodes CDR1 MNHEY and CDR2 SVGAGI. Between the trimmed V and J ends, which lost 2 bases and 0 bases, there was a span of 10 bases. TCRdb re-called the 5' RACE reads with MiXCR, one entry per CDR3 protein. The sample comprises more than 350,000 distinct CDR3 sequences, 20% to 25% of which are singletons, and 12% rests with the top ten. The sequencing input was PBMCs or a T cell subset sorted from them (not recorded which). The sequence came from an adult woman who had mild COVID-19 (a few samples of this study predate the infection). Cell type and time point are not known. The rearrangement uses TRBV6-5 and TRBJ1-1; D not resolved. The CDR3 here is CASSYDRSVNTEAFF. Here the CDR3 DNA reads TGTGCCAGCAGTTACGACCGGTCAGTGAACACTGAAGCTTTCTTT.